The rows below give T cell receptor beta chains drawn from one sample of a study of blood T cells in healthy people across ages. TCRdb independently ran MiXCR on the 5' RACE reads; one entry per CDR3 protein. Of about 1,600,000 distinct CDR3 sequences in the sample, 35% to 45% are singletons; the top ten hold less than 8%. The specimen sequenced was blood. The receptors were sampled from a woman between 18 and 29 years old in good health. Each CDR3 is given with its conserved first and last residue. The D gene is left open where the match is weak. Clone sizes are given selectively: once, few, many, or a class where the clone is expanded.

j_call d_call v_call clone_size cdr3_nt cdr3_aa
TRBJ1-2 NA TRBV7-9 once TGTGCCAGCAGCCCGGGGGGAATAGCTAACCATGGCTACACCTTC CASSPGGIANHGYTF
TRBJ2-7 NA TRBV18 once TGTGCCAGCTCACCATCTCCTAACAATGAGCAGTACTTC CASSPSPNNEQYF
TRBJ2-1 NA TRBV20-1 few TGCAGTGCTAGAGATACCCGGACTAACTACAATGAGCAGTTCTTC CSARDTRTNYNEQFF
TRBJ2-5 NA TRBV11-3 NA TGTGCCAGCAGCTTAGTACCAGATCCCCAAGAGACCCAGTACTTC CASSLVPDPQETQYF
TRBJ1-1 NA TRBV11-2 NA TGTGCCAGCAGCTTAGAACCAAGCAACACTGAAGCTTTCTTT CASSLEPSNTEAFF
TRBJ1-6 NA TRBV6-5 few TGTGCCAGCCACAGGTACAATTCACCCCTCCACTTT CASHRYNSPLHF
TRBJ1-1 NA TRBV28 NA TGTGCCAGCAGCCCTCGAGGTGATGGGGCTGAAGCTTTCTTT CASSPRGDGAEAFF
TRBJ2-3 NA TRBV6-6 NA TGTGCCACGCGACAGGTCGCGTTTCAGGATACGCAGTATTTT CATRQVAFQDTQYF
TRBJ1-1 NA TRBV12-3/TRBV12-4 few TGTGCCAGCACTCTCCGCGGGGGGAACACTGAAGCTTTCTTT CASTLRGGNTEAFF
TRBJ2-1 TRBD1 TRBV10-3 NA TGTGCCATCGAACCGCCGGGACAGGCGTACAATGAGCAGTTCTTC CAIEPPGQAYNEQFF
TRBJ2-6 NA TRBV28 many TGTGCCAGCAAGGGACAAAACTCTGGGGCCAACGTCCTGACTTTC CASKGQNSGANVLTF
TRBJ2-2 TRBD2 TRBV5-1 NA TGCGCCAGCAGCTTGGTGACTAGCGGATTCACCGGGGAGCTGTTTTTT CASSLVTSGFTGELFF
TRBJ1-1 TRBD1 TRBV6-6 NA TGTGTCAGCAGTTCCCTGACAGGGCCCGAAGCTTTCTTT CVSSSLTGPEAFF
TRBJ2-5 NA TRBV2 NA TGTGCCAGCAGAAACAACTCATGGGAGACCCAGTACTTC CASRNNSWETQYF